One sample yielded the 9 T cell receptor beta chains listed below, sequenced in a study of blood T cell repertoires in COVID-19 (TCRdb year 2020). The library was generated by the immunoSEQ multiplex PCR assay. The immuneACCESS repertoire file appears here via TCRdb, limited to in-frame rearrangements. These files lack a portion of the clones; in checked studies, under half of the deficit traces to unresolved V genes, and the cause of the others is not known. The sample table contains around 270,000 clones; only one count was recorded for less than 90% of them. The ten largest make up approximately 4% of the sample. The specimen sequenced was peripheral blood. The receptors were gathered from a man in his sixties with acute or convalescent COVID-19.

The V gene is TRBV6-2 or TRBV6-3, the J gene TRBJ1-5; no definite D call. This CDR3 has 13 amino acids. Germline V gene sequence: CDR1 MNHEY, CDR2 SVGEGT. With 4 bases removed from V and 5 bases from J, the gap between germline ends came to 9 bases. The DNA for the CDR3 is TGTGCCAGCAGTTCTCTGAGGGATCAGCCCCAGCATTTT. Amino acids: CASSSLRDQPQHF.

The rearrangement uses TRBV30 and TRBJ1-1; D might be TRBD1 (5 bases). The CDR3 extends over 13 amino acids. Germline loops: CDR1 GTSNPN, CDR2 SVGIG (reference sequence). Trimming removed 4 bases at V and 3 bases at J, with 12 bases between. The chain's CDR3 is CAWTRGSHTEAFF. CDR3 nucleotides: TGTGCCTGGACCCGGGGGTCTCACACTGAAGCTTTCTTT.

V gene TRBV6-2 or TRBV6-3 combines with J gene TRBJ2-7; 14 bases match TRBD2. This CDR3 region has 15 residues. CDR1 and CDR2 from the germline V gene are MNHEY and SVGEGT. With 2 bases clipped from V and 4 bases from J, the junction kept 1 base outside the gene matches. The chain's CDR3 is CASSYGTSGSYEQYF. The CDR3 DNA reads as TGTGCCAGCAGTTACGGGACTAGCGGGAGTTACGAGCAGTACTTC.

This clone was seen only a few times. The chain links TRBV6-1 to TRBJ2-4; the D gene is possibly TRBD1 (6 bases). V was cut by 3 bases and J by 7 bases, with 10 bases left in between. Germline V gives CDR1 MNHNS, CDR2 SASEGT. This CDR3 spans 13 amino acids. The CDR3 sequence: CASSEIGGNIQYF. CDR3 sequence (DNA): TGTGCCAGCAGTGAGATAGGGGGTAACATTCAGTACTTC.

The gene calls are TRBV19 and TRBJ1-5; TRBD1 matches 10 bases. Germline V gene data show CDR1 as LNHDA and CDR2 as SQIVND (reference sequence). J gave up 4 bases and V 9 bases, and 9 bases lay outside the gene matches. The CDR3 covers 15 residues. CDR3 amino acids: CASDIPGQGNQPQHF. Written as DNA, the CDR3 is TGTGCCAGCGACATTCCGGGACAGGGGAATCAGCCCCAGCATTTT. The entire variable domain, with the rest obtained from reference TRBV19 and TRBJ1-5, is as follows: DGGITQSPKYLFRKEGQNVTLSCEQNLNHDAMYWYRQDPGQGLRLIYYSQIVNDFQKGDIAEGYSVSREKKESFPLTVTSAQKNPTAFYLCASDIPGQGNQPQHFGDGTRLSIL.

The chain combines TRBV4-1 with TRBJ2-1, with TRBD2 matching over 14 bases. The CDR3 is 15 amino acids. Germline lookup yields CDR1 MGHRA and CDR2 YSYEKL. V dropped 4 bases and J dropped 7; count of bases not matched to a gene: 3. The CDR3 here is CASSPGLAGANEQFF. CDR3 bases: TGCGCCAGCAGCCCGGGACTAGCGGGAGCGAATGAGCAGTTCTTC.

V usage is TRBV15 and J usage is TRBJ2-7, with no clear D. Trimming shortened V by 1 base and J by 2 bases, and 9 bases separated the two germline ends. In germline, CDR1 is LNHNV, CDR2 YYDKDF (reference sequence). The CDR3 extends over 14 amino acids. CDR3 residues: CATSRVGNAYEQYF. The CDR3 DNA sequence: TGTGCCACCAGCAGAGTGGGCAATGCCTACGAGCAGTACTTC.

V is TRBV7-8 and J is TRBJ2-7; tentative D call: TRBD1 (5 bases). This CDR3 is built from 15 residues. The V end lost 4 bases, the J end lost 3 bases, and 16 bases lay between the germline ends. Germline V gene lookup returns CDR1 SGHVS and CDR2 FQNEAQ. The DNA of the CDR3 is TGTGCCAGCAGCTCTGCGAACATAGGGGTCTACGAGCAGTACTTC. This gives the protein CASSSANIGVYEQYF.

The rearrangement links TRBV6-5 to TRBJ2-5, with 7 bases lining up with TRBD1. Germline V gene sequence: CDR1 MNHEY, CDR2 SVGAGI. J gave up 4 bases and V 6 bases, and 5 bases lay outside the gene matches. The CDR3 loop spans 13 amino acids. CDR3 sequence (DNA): TGTGCCAGCAGCCGACAGGGACGAGAGACCCAGTACTTC. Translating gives CASSRQGRETQYF.